This TCR beta chain stems from a study of shared clonotypes between healthy human individuals. Produced via immunoSEQ multiplex PCR; TCRdb's table is partial and in-frame only. This sample yields 1.4 million to 1.5 million clones, of which roughly 97% are seen a single time; roughly 1.2% belongs to the top ten. Points from the study as a whole: Shared clonotypes: 4.5% to 6.5% naive CD4, around 3.5% naive CD8, 2.3% memory CD4, 0.4% memory CD8.

Details on this clone: Its antigen is not known. The same CDR3 also results from other DNA sequences found in this sample.

V lost 3 bases to trimming and J lost 4 bases, with 7 bases between them. CDR3 size: 12 residues. Germline values: CDR1 MNHEY, CDR2 SMNVEV (reference sequence). Source material: naive CD4+ T cells sorted from blood. Subset given: CD45RA+ positively selected. The chain has TRBV27 and TRBJ2-7, with D unclear. The clonotype comes from a man between 25 and 39 years old in good health. The CDR3 reads CASSFRGYEQYF. DNA for the CDR3: TGTGCCAGCAGTTTCCGCGGTTACGAGCAGTACTTC.